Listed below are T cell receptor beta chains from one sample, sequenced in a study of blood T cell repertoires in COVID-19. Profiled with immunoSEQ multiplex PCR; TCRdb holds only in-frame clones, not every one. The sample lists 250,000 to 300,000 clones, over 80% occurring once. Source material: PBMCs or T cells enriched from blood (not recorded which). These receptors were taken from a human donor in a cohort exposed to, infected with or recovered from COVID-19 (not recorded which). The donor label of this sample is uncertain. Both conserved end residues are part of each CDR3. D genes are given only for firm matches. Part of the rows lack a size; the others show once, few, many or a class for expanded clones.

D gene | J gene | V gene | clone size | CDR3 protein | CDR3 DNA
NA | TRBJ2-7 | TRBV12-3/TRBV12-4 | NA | CASSLRGYEQYF | TGTGCCAGCAGTCTCAGGGGCTACGAGCAGTACTTC
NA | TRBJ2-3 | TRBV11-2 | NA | CASRSSVTDTQYF | TGTGCCAGCAGGTCTAGCGTAACAGATACGCAGTATTTT
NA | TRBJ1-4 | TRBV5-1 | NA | CASKRQLGEEKLFF | TGCGCCAGCAAAAGACAGCTAGGGGAAGAAAAACTGTTTTTT
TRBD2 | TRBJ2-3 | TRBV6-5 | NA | CASTGLAGRTDTQYF | TGTGCCAGCACCGGACTAGCGGGCCGCACAGATACGCAGTATTTT
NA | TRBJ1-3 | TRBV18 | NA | CASSLTEGPGNTIYF | TGTGCCAGCTCACTAACGGAGGGACCTGGAAACACCATATATTTT
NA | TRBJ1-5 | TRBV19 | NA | CASTFGYSNQPQHF | TGTGCCAGTACCTTCGGTTATAGCAATCAGCCCCAGCATTTT
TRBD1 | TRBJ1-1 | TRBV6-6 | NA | CASSTGESTEAFF | TGTGCCAGCAGCACAGGGGAGAGCACTGAAGCTTTCTTT
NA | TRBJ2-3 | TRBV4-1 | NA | CASSQEFSASYSTDTQYF | TGCGCCAGCAGCCAAGAGTTTTCGGCTAGCTATAGCACAGATACGCAGTATTTT
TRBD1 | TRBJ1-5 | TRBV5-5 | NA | CASSLWGQGNQPQHF | TGTGCCAGCAGCTTGTGGGGACAGGGGAACCAGCCCCAGCATTTT
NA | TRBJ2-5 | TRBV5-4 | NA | CASSRGPSRETQYF | TGTGCCAGCAGCAGAGGGCCAAGTCGAGAGACCCAGTACTTC
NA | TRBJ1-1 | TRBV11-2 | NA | CASSLDLGQSTEAFF | TGTGCCAGCAGCTTAGATCTCGGACAGAGCACTGAAGCTTTCTTT
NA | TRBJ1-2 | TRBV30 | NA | CAWTPGGNYTF | TGTGCCTGGACCCCCGGAGGGAACTACACCTTC
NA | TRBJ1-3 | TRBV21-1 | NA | CASSWDSNSGNTIYF | TGTGCCAGCAGCTGGGACTCAAACTCTGGAAACACCATATATTTT
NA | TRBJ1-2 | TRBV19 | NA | CASSIQGLYGYTF | TGTGCCAGTAGTATTCAGGGACTCTATGGCTACACCTTC
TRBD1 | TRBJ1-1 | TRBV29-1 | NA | CSVGQGAEAFF | TGCAGCGTTGGACAGGGCGCCGAAGCTTTCTTT
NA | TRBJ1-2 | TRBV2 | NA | CASRTTGLRRYTF | TGTGCCAGCAGAACGACAGGTCTCCGGCGCTACACCTTC
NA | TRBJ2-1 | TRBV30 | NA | CAWSPSIEQFF | TGTGCCTGGAGTCCTAGCATTGAGCAGTTCTTC
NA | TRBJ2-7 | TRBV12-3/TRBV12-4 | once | CASSLYYRLQYF | TGTGCCAGCAGTTTATACTACAGGTTGCAGTACTTC
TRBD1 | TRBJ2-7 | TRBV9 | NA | CASSVGQGGFYEQYF | TGTGCCAGCAGCGTAGGACAGGGGGGGTTCTACGAGCAGTACTTC
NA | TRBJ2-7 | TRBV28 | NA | CASRSIPGTTEQYF | TGTGCCAGCAGGTCCATCCCCGGGACAACCGAGCAGTACTTC
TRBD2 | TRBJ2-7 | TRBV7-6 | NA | CASSFAGAYEQYF | TGTGCCAGCAGCTTTGCGGGAGCCTACGAGCAGTACTTC
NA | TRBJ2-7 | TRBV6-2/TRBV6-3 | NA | CASSTLGGLTYEQYF | TGTGCCAGCAGTACCTTGGGCGGACTTACCTACGAGCAGTACTTC
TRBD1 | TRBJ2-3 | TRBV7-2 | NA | CASSSTPVLTGPGTQYF | TGTGCCAGCAGCTCCACCCCTGTATTGACAGGGCCGGGTACGCAGTATTTT
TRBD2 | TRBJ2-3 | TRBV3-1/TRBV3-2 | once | CASSLQRGYTDTQYF | TGTGCCAGCAGCCTCCAGCGGGGGTACACAGATACGCAGTATTTT
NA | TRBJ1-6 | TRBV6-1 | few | CASSEWERGFSYNSPLHF | TGTGCCAGCAGTGAATGGGAACGAGGGTTCTCCTATAATTCACCCCTCCACTTT
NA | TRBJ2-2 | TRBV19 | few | CASSIGQGGTGELFF | TGTGCCAGTAGTATAGGGCAGGGGGGCACCGGGGAGCTGTTTTTT
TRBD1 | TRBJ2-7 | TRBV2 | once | CASSERTGYEQYF | TGTGCCAGCAGTGAGAGGACAGGGTATGAGCAGTACTTC
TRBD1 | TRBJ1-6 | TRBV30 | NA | CAWPHGQGLSSYNSPLHF | TGTGCCTGGCCACATGGACAGGGGCTGAGCTCCTATAATTCACCCCTCCACTTT
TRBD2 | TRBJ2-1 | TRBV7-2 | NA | CASSSKSGGSYNEQFF | TGTGCCAGCAGCTCCAAAAGCGGGGGGTCATACAATGAGCAGTTCTTC
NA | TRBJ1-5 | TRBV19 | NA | CASSMAGGGNQPQHF | TGTGCCAGTAGTATGGCCGGGGGAGGTAATCAGCCCCAGCATTTT
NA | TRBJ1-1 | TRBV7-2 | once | CASSMTGGTEAFF | TGTGCCAGCAGCATGACGGGTGGCACTGAAGCTTTCTTT
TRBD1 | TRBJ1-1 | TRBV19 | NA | CASRGQGTEAFF | TGTGCCAGTAGGGGACAGGGAACTGAAGCTTTCTTT
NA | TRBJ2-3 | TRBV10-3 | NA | CAIGRGSSTDTQYF | TGTGCCATCGGACGGGGGTCTAGCACAGATACGCAGTATTTT
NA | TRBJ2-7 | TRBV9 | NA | CASSPRTEVYEQYF | TGTGCCAGCAGCCCGCGGACAGAAGTCTACGAGCAGTACTTC
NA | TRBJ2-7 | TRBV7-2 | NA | CASSLPARSPYEQYF | TGTGCCAGCAGCCTCCCCGCGAGGAGTCCCTACGAGCAGTACTTC
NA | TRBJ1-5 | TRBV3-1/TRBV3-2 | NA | CASSQGYRALGQPQHF | TGTGCCAGCAGCCAAGGATACAGGGCCCTTGGTCAGCCCCAGCATTTT
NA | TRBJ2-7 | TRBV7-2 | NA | CASMRPLGGEQYF | TGTGCCAGCATGCGCCCACTCGGGGGTGAGCAGTACTTC
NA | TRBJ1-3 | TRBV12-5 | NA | CASGRGANRNTIYF | TGTGCTAGTGGCCGTGGGGCGAATAGAAACACCATATATTTT
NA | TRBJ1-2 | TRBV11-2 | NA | CASSLVEWGFYGYTF | TGTGCCAGCAGCTTAGTGGAGTGGGGCTTCTATGGCTACACCTTC
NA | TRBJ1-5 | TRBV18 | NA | CASSQNPGASNQPQHF | TGTGCCAGCTCTCAAAACCCAGGGGCTAGCAATCAGCCCCAGCATTTT
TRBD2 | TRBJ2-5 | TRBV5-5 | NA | CASSLGLAGGFQETQYF | TGTGCCAGCAGCTTGGGACTAGCGGGGGGGTTCCAAGAGACCCAGTACTTC
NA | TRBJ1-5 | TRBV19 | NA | CASSMAERNQPQHF | TGTGCCAGTAGTATGGCGGAGAGAAATCAGCCCCAGCATTTT
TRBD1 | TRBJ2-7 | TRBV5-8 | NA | CASSSQGDLEQYF | TGTGCCAGCAGCTCACAGGGGGATCTCGAGCAGTACTTC
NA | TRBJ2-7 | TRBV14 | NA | CASSQDLPHSYEQYF | TGTGCCAGCAGCCAAGATCTCCCACACTCCTACGAGCAGTACTTC
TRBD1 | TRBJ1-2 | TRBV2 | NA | CASSEQGGHYGYTF | TGTGCCAGCAGTGAACAAGGGGGCCACTATGGCTACACCTTC
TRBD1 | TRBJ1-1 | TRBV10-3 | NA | CAIKGTGVGAFF | TGTGCCATCAAGGGGACAGGGGTCGGAGCTTTCTTT
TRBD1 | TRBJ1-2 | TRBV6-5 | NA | CASSLQGAGGYTF | TGTGCCAGCAGCCTCCAGGGGGCTGGGGGCTACACCTTC
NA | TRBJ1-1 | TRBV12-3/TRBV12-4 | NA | CASSPRVGEAFF | TGTGCCAGCAGTCCCAGGGTGGGTGAAGCTTTCTTT
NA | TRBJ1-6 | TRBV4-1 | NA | CASSPVGGAGNSPLHF | TGCGCCAGCAGCCCCGTGGGGGGGGCCGGTAATTCACCCCTCCACTTT
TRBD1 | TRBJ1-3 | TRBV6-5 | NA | CASSLGRGQNTIYF | TGTGCCAGCAGTTTGGGAAGGGGACAGAACACCATATATTTT
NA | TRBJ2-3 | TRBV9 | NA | CASSNKGGVWADTQYF | TGTGCCAGCAGCAATAAGGGGGGGGTCTGGGCAGATACGCAGTATTTT
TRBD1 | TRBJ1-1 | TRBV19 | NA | CASSIVGQGYTEAFF | TGTGCCAGTAGTATAGTAGGACAGGGGTACACTGAAGCTTTCTTT
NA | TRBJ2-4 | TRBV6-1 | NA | CASSDLGRAGKHIQYF | TGTGCCAGCAGTGACTTGGGAAGGGCCGGGAAACACATTCAGTACTTC